Listed below are T cell receptor beta chains from one sample, sequenced in a study of cytomegalovirus exposure and HLA in healthy donors. Clones were sequenced by immunoSEQ multiplex PCR, and TCRdb holds only the in-frame ones, with some missing. The sample holds about 93,000 clones, over 55% seen once. The sequenced sample consisted of PBMCs. The receptors were gathered from a boy between 10 and 17 years old in good health and CMV-seropositive. CDR3s include the opening cysteine and the closing phenylalanine or tryptophan. D genes are given only for firm matches. Some rows have no size entry. The others give once, few or many, or a class for an expanded clone.

d_call j_call clone_size v_call cdr3_aa cdr3_nt
TRBD1 TRBJ1-1 . TRBV18 CASSRSTGQGNTEAFF TGTGCCAGCTCACGCTCAACGGGACAGGGGAACACTGAAGCTTTCTTT
TRBD1 TRBJ1-5 . TRBV6-5 CASSPNRDSRGNQHF TGTGCCAGCAGCCCAAACCGGGACAGCCGTGGAAACCAGCATTTT
. TRBJ2-7 . TRBV6-5 CASGRSRAYEQYF TGTGCCAGCGGACGGAGCAGGGCCTACGAGCAGTACTTC
TRBD1 TRBJ1-4 . TRBV9 CASSAESGTGTFREEKLFF TGTGCCAGCAGCGCCGAATCTGGGACAGGGACCTTTAGGGAAGAAAAACTGTTTTTT
. TRBJ1-1 . TRBV4-1 CASSPDPGTSNTEAFF TGCGCCAGCAGCCCAGACCCTGGGACTTCGAACACTGAAGCTTTCTTT
. TRBJ2-7 few TRBV4-1 CASSQDGGWEQYF TGCGCCAGCAGCCAAGACGGCGGTTGGGAGCAGTACTTC
. TRBJ1-2 . TRBV6-1 CASSETGTGGYTF TGTGCCAGCAGCGAAACGGGTACGGGTGGCTACACCTTC
. TRBJ1-1 . TRBV4-3 CASSPWVGAGTEAFF TGCGCCAGCAGCCCATGGGTGGGAGCGGGCACTGAAGCTTTCTTT
TRBD1 TRBJ2-7 . TRBV2 CASKQTLQGIGYEQYF TGTGCCAGCAAGCAAACACTACAGGGGATAGGGTACGAGCAGTACTTC
. TRBJ1-5 once TRBV28 CASSPRPGYSNQPQHF TGTGCCAGCAGCCCAAGGCCAGGCTATAGCAATCAGCCCCAGCATTTT
. TRBJ1-1 few TRBV11-1 CASSHSDTEAFF TGTGCCAGCAGCCACTCCGACACTGAAGCTTTCTTT
. TRBJ1-1 . TRBV9 CASSVQGNTEAFF TGTGCCAGCAGCGTGCAGGGGAACACTGAAGCTTTCTTT
TRBD1 TRBJ1-5 . TRBV2 CASSRTGGRNQPQHF TGTGCCAGCAGCCGGACAGGGGGCCGGAATCAGCCCCAGCATTTT
. TRBJ2-5 . TRBV29-1 CSVGRAQETQYF TGCAGCGTTGGGCGGGCGCAAGAGACCCAGTACTTC
TRBD2 TRBJ2-2 . TRBV7-2 CASSFGGGGGELFF TGTGCCAGCAGCTTTGGCGGGGGGGGCGGGGAGCTGTTTTTT
. TRBJ1-5 . TRBV28 CASSPMIEVRGNQPQHF TGTGCCAGCAGCCCCATGATTGAGGTTCGCGGCAATCAGCCCCAGCATTTT
. TRBJ1-5 . TRBV18 CASSPQGNQPQHF TGTGCCAGCTCACCACAGGGGAATCAGCCCCAGCATTTT
. TRBJ1-2 . TRBV27 CASTPAAGNGYTF TGTGCCAGCACCCCTGCTGCGGGAAATGGCTACACCTTC
TRBD1 TRBJ2-6 few TRBV5-1 CASSLFGDRGISGANVLTF TGCGCCAGCAGCTTGTTTGGCGACAGGGGGATCTCTGGGGCCAACGTCCTGACTTTC
TRBD1 TRBJ1-5 . TRBV7-2 CASSNTGGAGSNQPQHF TGTGCCAGCAGTAACACAGGGGGCGCGGGTAGCAATCAGCCCCAGCATTTT
TRBD1 TRBJ1-1 . TRBV10-2 CASSEGTGVDAFF TGCGCCAGCAGTGAAGGGACAGGGGTCGATGCTTTCTTT
. TRBJ1-1 . TRBV20-1 CSATMNTEAFF TGCAGTGCTACCATGAACACTGAAGCTTTCTTT
TRBD1 TRBJ1-1 . TRBV29-1 CSAIRDRGRNTEAFF TGCAGCGCCATTAGGGACAGGGGGAGAAACACTGAAGCTTTCTTT
. TRBJ1-3 . TRBV2 CASSDPRVGANTIYF TGTGCCAGCAGTGACCCCCGCGTTGGGGCCAACACCATATATTTT
. TRBJ1-5 . TRBV19 CASTDGGVGQPQHF TGTGCCAGTACTGACGGCGGGGTAGGACAGCCCCAGCATTTT
. TRBJ1-5 few TRBV28 CASSFGRGNQPQHF TGTGCCAGCAGTTTCGGAAGGGGGAATCAGCCCCAGCATTTT
TRBD1 TRBJ1-1 . TRBV5-1 CASSYTQGAGVPRAFF TGCGCCAGCAGTTACACACAGGGGGCGGGGGTCCCCAGAGCTTTCTTT
TRBD1 TRBJ1-5 . TRBV19 CASRGGQGGAQPQHF TGTGCCAGTAGGGGTGGACAGGGGGGAGCTCAGCCCCAGCATTTT
. TRBJ2-1 once TRBV30 CAWSSGLGNEQFF TGTGCCTGGAGTAGCGGCCTGGGCAATGAGCAGTTCTTC
TRBD2 TRBJ2-2 . TRBV6-5 CASSSGLAGYGELFF TGTGCCAGCAGTTCCGGACTAGCGGGATATGGGGAGCTGTTTTTT
. TRBJ2-7 . TRBV5-1 CASSLGRDNEQYF TGCGCCAGCAGCTTGGGCCGAGACAACGAGCAGTACTTC
. TRBJ2-7 . TRBV19 CASRVGADSYYEQYF TGTGCCAGTAGGGTGGGAGCGGATTCGTATTACGAGCAGTACTTC
TRBD1 TRBJ2-1 . TRBV5-1 CASSHTLLGQGDHNEQFF TGCGCCAGCAGCCACACACTTCTCGGACAGGGGGACCACAATGAGCAGTTCTTC
. TRBJ1-2 few TRBV5-4 CATGFGEGYTF TGTGCCACCGGGTTTGGCGAAGGCTACACCTTC
. TRBJ2-2 . TRBV27 CASSLGQNGELFF TGTGCCAGCAGTTTAGGACAGAACGGGGAGCTGTTTTTT
. TRBJ2-7 . TRBV7-2 CASSFSGGDYEQYF TGTGCCAGCAGCTTTAGCGGAGGGGACTACGAGCAGTACTTC
TRBD1 TRBJ1-1 . TRBV29-1 CSVELDRQNTEAFF TGCAGCGTTGAACTGGACAGGCAGAACACTGAAGCTTTCTTT
TRBD1 TRBJ1-2 . TRBV2 CASSGGQGDYGYTF TGTGCCAGCAGTGGGGGACAGGGGGACTATGGCTACACCTTC
TRBD1 TRBJ1-5 . TRBV19 CASSISRGNQPQHF TGTGCCAGTAGTATCTCCAGGGGGAATCAGCCCCAGCATTTT
. TRBJ1-4 few TRBV6-5 CASSYSHGGSLELFF TGTGCCAGCAGTTACTCGCACGGGGGTTCGTTGGAACTGTTTTTT
. TRBJ2-5 . TRBV7-6 CASSPTEETQYF TGTGCCAGCAGCCCCACGGAGGAGACCCAGTACTTC
TRBD1 TRBJ1-2 . TRBV9 CASSATGTGGPYTF TGTGCCAGCAGCGCTACCGGGACAGGGGGGCCTTACACCTTC
. TRBJ2-1 . TRBV27 CASSPRTGKSEQFF TGTGCCAGCAGTCCCCGGACGGGGAAAAGTGAGCAGTTCTTC
TRBD2 TRBJ2-3 few TRBV30 CAWSVWPGGGTDTQYF TGTGCCTGGAGTGTTTGGCCGGGGGGTGGCACAGATACGCAGTATTTT
TRBD1 TRBJ2-1 . TRBV6-1 CASTILSDRNEQFF TGTGCCAGCACCATTCTGTCGGACAGGAATGAGCAGTTCTTC
TRBD2 TRBJ2-7 . TRBV5-1 CASSQGPTSGNYEQYF TGCGCCAGCAGCCAGGGCCCAACTAGCGGGAACTACGAGCAGTACTTC
. TRBJ2-7 once TRBV5-4 CASSLYGGTYEQYF TGTGCCAGCAGCTTGTACGGGGGAACCTACGAGCAGTACTTC